The 13 T cell receptor beta chains reported below all come from one sample, sequenced in a study of T cells in Graves' hyperthyroidism and ophthalmopathy. Amplification of TCR beta CDR3 regions used RNA as the template. With the HTBI primer set, the TCR CDR3 went through a first round of RT-PCR. One entry per CDR3 protein, called by TCRdb with MiXCR from the multiplex PCR reads. The sample contains about 720,000 distinct CDR3 sequences, about 16% of which appear only once. The sequenced material came from blood. The receptors shown here come from a man in his late teens or twenties with Graves' hyperthyroidism.

In this sample, this clonotype turned up many times. The gene calls are TRBV6-1 and TRBJ1-1, with a weak D call TRBD1 (6 bases). V lost 6 bases, J lost 3 bases, and 17 bases lay in between. This CDR3 contains 15 residues. The germline gives CDR1 MNHNS, CDR2 SASEGT. The CDR3 DNA reads TGTGCCAGCAGCCCCAATGGAAGGGGGGACACTGAAGCTTTCTTT. This translates into CASSPNGRGDTEAFF.

Ten or more counts support this clonotype. DNA of the CDR3: TGCAGTGCTATGGCCGGACAGGGTACTGAAGCTTTCTTT. This codes for CSAMAGQGTEAFF. The chain combines TRBV20-1 with TRBJ1-1; 8 bases map to TRBD1. Losses at the gene ends were 4 bases for V and 5 bases for J; bases not matched to a gene: 6. CDR1 is DFQATT and CDR2 is SNEGSKA in the germline V gene (reference sequence). This CDR3 spans 13 amino acids.

There are many counts of this clonotype. The rearrangement uses TRBV6-1 and TRBJ1-1; 7 bases align to TRBD1. The CDR3 has 19 amino acids. Germline V gene data show CDR1 as MNHNS and CDR2 as SASEGT. Trimming at V came to 6 bases and at J to 7 bases, leaving 26 bases not matched to a gene. Here the CDR3 reads CASSFRYRGLTPTSGEAFF. CDR3 DNA: TGTGCCAGCAGCTTTAGATACAGGGGACTAACCCCCACCTCTGGTGAAGCTTTCTTT.

This clonotype was found a few times. The chain has TRBV18 and TRBJ1-4, with 9 bases fitting TRBD1. J gave up 10 bases and V 4 bases, and 7 bases lay outside the gene matches. Germline V lookup: CDR1 KGHSH, CDR2 LQKENI. CDR3 length: 14 amino acids. The CDR3, as DNA: TGTGCCAGCTCACAACCGGGACAGGGCGGAAAACTGTTTTTT. This gives the protein CASSQPGQGGKLFF.

There are a few counts of this clonotype. V gene TRBV2 combines with J gene TRBJ1-2, with D possibly TRBD1 on 6 matching bases. The germline CDR1 and CDR2 sequences are SNHLY and FYNNEI. Trimming pared 8 bases from V and 3 bases from J, leaving 16 bases between. The length of the CDR3 is 14 residues. CDR3 nucleotides: TGTGCCAGCCAACGGGGGGCGCATGACTATGGCTACACCTTC. Protein: CASQRGAHDYGYTF.

The sample holds a few counts of this clonotype. The junction differs from germline at one of its ends, possibly a read error. The rearrangement uses TRBV18 and TRBJ1-1; D perhaps matches TRBD1 (5 bases). The germline gives CDR1 KGHSH, CDR2 LQKENI. The CDR3 consists of 16 residues. The CDR3 DNA reads TGTGCCAGCTCCATCACTGTAGGGACGGGGAACTCTGAAGCTTTCTTT. As protein: CASSITVGTGNSEAFF.

A few counts support this clonotype. The J gene is TRBJ2-5, the V gene TRBV11-3; D assignment may be TRBD1 or TRBD2 (5 bases each). Germline CDR1 SGHNT, CDR2 YENEEA. The CDR3 is 16 amino acids. V lost 2 bases and J 2 bases, leaving 15 bases between the germline ends. The CDR3 coding sequence is TGTGCCAGCAGCTTACGGAGAGGGGCCCAACAAGAGACCCAGTACTTC. This sequence encodes CASSLRRGAQQETQYF.

Note on this clonotype: One junction end does not reproduce the germline sequence, and a read error may be involved. The CDR3 here is CASSEGTSGYTGTQYF. The CDR3 nucleotides read TGCGCCAGCAGCGAAGGGACTAGCGGATACACAGGTACGCAGTATTTT. The chain joins TRBV5-1 to TRBJ2-3, with TRBD2 matching 11 bases. Germline values: CDR1 SGHRS, CDR2 YFSETQ. The CDR3 length is 16 residues.

The V gene is TRBV6-1, the J gene TRBJ1-4; D is uncertain. Trimming pared 8 bases from V and 6 bases from J, leaving 13 bases between. Looked up from germline, CDR1 is MNHNS and CDR2 is SASEGT. CDR3 size: 13 residues. CDR3 bases: TGTGCCAGCGAGAACAGAGGCGATGAAAAACTGTTTTTT. Amino acids: CASENRGDEKLFF.

This clonotype was counted only a few times. The chain employs TRBV7-6 and TRBJ1-1; a weak D match, TRBD1 (6 bases). This CDR3 is built from 17 residues. The V end was cut by 0 bases, the J end by 0 bases, with 14 bases between. Per the germline V gene, CDR1 is SGHVS and CDR2 is FNYEAQ. The CDR3 loop reads CASSLAIWGQLNTEAFF. The CDR3 DNA reads TGTGCCAGCAGCTTAGCGATTTGGGGGCAACTGAACACTGAAGCTTTCTTT.

DNA for the CDR3: TGTGCCAGCAGGGCTAGACAGGGCCTTGGGCAGTTCTTC. Residues: CASRARQGLGQFF. The rearrangement uses TRBV12-3 or TRBV12-4 and TRBJ2-1, with TRBD1 matching over 7 bases. CDR3 length: 13 residues. V trimming: 6 bases; J trimming: 12 bases; junction bases outside the gene matches: 11.

About this clonotype itself: A much larger clone sits a single nucleotide away, making a read error possible. The conserved closing phenylalanine or tryptophan is absent in this CDR3, likely reflecting a read error. The chain is built from TRBV4-1 and TRBJ2-3; the match to TRBD2 covers 9 bases. Unmatched junction bases numbered 5, after V lost 4 bases and J lost 0 bases. This CDR3 has 16 residues. CDR1 is MGHRA and CDR2 is YSYEKL in the germline V gene. The DNA for the CDR3 is TGCGCCAGCAGCCCCGATAGCGGGGGTAGCACAGATACGCAGTATCTT. It yields the protein CASSPDSGGSTDTQYL.

J is TRBJ2-1 and V is TRBV6-5, with a tentative D call TRBD1 (5 bases). The CDR3 covers 14 residues. Trimming took 0 bases from V and 6 from J, leaving 9 bases between them. Germline lookup yields CDR1 MNHEY and CDR2 SVGAGI. CDR3 DNA: TGTGCCAGCAGTTACTCGATTCAGGGCAATGAGCAGTTCTTC. Encoded protein: CASSYSIQGNEQFF.